Following are 3 T cell receptor beta chains from one sample sequenced in a study of Ad26.COV2.S vaccination and SARS-CoV-2 variants. As for treatment: some 19 received Ad26.COV2.S at low or high dose, single or two shots; several received placebo; per-sample allocation not given. At day 63 after the first vaccine or placebo injection, samples were drawn. Profiling relied on immunoSEQ multiplex PCR, and the TCRdb table lists in-frame clones only, not all of them. This table has around 450,000 clones, approximately 90% appearing once. This specimen was peripheral blood, taken in a trial of Ad26.COV2.S vaccine versus placebo. The source is a person aged 18-65 years who received the Ad26.COV2.S COVID-19 vaccine or a placebo.

The V and J genes are TRBV27 and TRBJ2-1; D may be TRBD1 (6 bases). Germline loops: CDR1 MNHEY, CDR2 SMNVEV (reference sequence). The CDR3 is 12 amino acids. Trimming pared 5 bases from V and 8 bases from J, leaving 10 bases between. CDR3 sequence: CASSLQGDEQFF. For the CDR3, the DNA is TGTGCCAGCAGTCTACAGGGCGATGAGCAGTTCTTC.

The chain uses TRBV7-9 and TRBJ2-7, with D uncertain. Germline lookup yields CDR1 SEHNR and CDR2 FQNEAQ (reference sequence). The CDR3 totals 11 residues. Deletions cut 5 bases from V and 7 bases from J, with 9 bases between. The CDR3 nucleotides are TGTGCCAGCAGCGATTCGTGGGAGCAGTACTTC. It specifies CASSDSWEQYF.

This clone has just one count. The rearrangement uses TRBV28 and TRBJ1-2; D uncertain. With 6 bases removed from V and 4 bases from J, the gap between germline ends came to 12 bases. This CDR3 has 13 residues. The germline gives CDR1 MDHEN, CDR2 SYDVKM. The DNA for the CDR3 is TGTGCCAGCAGCCCGCCGAGTCTCTATGGCTACACCTTC. This gives the protein CASSPPSLYGYTF.